This is a list of T cell receptor beta chains from one sample in a study of T cells after yellow fever vaccination. A single record per CDR3 protein comes from TCRdb applying MiXCR to the 5' RACE reads. This table holds around 550,000 distinct CDR3 sequences, about 19% found once. The source material was PBMCs, sampled 15 days after the yellow fever booster vaccination. The receptors come from a man aged 25 to 40 who received the YFV17D yellow fever vaccine. Each CDR3 is given with its conserved first and last residue. Clone size is given for some rows only: seen once, a few or many times, or a class if the clone is expanded.

TRBJ2-1 | TRBV7-2 | - | CASSFLSGSIHEQFF
TRBJ2-1 | TRBV14 | - | CASSQTVHQGRRDEQFF
TRBJ2-1 | TRBV7-2 | few | CASSRTGGGRSNEQFF
TRBJ2-5 | TRBV29-1 | - | CSVILGRAQYF
TRBJ2-1 | TRBV18 | few | CASSPFSDYNEQFF
TRBJ2-3 | TRBV12-3/TRBV12-4 | - | CASNAGDTQYF
TRBJ2-5 | TRBV2 | - | CASSADRAGETQYF
TRBJ1-6 | TRBV7-2 | - | CASSPRTDYNSPLHF
TRBJ2-1 | TRBV29-1 | - | CSATDAGQFSYNEQFF
TRBJ2-2 | TRBV10-3 | few | CAISELVSTGELFF
TRBJ2-2 | TRBV12-3/TRBV12-4 | - | CASWSGRNTGELFF
TRBJ2-7 | TRBV10-2 | few | CASRELGLAGVEQYF
TRBJ2-3 | TRBV5-1 | many | CASSLNGPTDTQYF
TRBJ2-7 | TRBV12-3/TRBV12-4 | few | CASRSWRGSEQYF
TRBJ2-2 | TRBV6-5 | - | CASSYPGTGELFF
TRBJ2-7 | TRBV29-1 | few | CSVEFPYSYEQYF
TRBJ2-7 | TRBV27 | few | CASSTTGPRDYEQYF
TRBJ2-3 | TRBV7-2 | few | CASSLGIGTHSDTQYF
TRBJ2-1 | TRBV7-9 | - | CASSLGSSNEQFF
TRBJ1-4 | TRBV20-1 | few | CSATSGTGNEKLFF
TRBJ1-2 | TRBV7-2 | once | CASSHGGQPNYGYTF
TRBJ2-7 | TRBV5-1 | few | CASKTNGGSYEQYF
TRBJ1-4 | TRBV29-1 | once | CSVGPPGATNEKLFF
TRBJ2-1 | TRBV29-1 | few | CSARGASGEQFF
TRBJ1-2 | TRBV29-1 | - | CSVEPAHKGGYTF
TRBJ2-2 | TRBV3-1 | once | CASSSLRAGGPGTGELFF
TRBJ1-2 | TRBV24-1 | few | CATSDFLETGKNGYTF
TRBJ2-7 | TRBV7-2 | - | CASGWSYEQYF
TRBJ2-7 | TRBV15 | - | CATSRDLGQGPYEQYF
TRBJ2-1 | TRBV20-1 | once | CSARIAGDFYEQFF
TRBJ2-2 | TRBV18 | - | CASSPRERRNTGELFF
TRBJ1-4 | TRBV5-1 | few | CASSLAQINEKLFF
TRBJ2-2 | TRBV3-1 | - | CASSYLGETNTGELFF
TRBJ2-1 | TRBV5-4 | - | CASSLVAGAGEQFF
TRBJ2-3 | TRBV28 | - | CASSPGRQGLTDTQYF
TRBJ2-7 | TRBV7-2 | - | CASSLVAGVGDEQYF